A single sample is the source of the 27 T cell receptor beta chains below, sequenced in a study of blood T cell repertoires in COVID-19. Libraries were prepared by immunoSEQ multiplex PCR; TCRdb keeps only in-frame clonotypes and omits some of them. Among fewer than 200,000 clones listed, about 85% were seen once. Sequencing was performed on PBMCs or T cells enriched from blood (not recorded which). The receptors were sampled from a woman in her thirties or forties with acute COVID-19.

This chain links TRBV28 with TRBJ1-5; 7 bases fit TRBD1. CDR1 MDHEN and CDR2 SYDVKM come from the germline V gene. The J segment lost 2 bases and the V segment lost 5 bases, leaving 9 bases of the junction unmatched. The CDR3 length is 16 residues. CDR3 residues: CASSPTGAKGNQPQHF. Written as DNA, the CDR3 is TGTGCCAGCAGTCCCACAGGGGCGAAGGGCAATCAGCCCCAGCATTTT.

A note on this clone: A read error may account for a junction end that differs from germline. The CDR3 loop reads CASSLERAGSHSYNEQFF. The CDR3 DNA sequence: TGTGCCAGCAGCCTAGAGCGCGCGGGGAGCCATTCCTACAATGAGCAGTTCTTC. This rearrangement joins TRBV11-2 to TRBJ2-1; D possibly corresponds to TRBD2 (6 bases). CDR1 and CDR2 from the germline V gene are SGHAT and FQNNGV. This CDR3 contains 18 residues.

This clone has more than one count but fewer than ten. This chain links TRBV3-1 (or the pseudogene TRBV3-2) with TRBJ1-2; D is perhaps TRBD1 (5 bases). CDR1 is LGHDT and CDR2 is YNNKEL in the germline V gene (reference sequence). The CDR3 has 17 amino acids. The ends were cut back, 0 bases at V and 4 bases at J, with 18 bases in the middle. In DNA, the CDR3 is TGTGCCAGCAGCCAAGATTTCAGAAGAGGAGGGACCTATGGCTACACCTTC. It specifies CASSQDFRRGGTYGYTF.

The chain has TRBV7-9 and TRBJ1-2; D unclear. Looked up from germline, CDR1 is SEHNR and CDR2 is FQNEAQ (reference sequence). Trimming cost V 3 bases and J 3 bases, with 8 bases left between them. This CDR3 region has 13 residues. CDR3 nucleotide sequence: TGTGCCAGCAGCTTTTTGGCAGACTATGGCTACACCTTC. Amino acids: CASSFLADYGYTF.

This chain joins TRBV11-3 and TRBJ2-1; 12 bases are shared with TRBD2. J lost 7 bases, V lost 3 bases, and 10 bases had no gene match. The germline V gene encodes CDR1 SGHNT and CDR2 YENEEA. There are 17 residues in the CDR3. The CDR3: CASSFMPVGLAGNEQFF. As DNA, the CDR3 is TGTGCCAGCAGCTTTATGCCTGTAGGACTAGCGGGAAATGAGCAGTTCTTC.

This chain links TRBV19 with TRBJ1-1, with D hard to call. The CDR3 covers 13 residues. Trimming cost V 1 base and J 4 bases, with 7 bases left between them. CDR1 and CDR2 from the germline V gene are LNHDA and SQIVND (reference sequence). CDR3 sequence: CASSIVFGTEAFF. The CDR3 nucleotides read TGTGCCAGTAGTATAGTGTTCGGCACTGAAGCTTTCTTT. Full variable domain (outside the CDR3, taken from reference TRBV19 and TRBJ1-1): DGGITQSPKYLFRKEGQNVTLSCEQNLNHDAMYWYRQDPGQGLRLIYYSQIVNDFQKGDIAEGYSVSREKKESFPLTVTSAQKNPTAFYLCASSIVFGTEAFFGQGTRLTVV.

CDR3 in amino acids: CASSRASGQGNEKLFF. Here the CDR3 DNA reads TGTGCCAGCAGCCGAGCATCGGGACAGGGTAATGAAAAACTGTTTTTT. The rearrangement uses TRBV7-9 and TRBJ1-4; 9 nucleotides align to TRBD1. Germline-derived CDR1 and CDR2 are SEHNR and FQNEAQ (reference sequence). The length of the CDR3 is 16 residues. After removal of 5 bases from V and 4 bases from J, the junction contained 8 bases not matched to a gene.

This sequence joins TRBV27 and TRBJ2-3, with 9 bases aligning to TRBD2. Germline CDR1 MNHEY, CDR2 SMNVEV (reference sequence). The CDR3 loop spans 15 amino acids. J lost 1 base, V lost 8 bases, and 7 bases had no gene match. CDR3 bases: TGTGCCAGCCGGATAGCGGGAGCTCGCACAGATACGCAGTATTTT. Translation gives CASRIAGARTDTQYF.

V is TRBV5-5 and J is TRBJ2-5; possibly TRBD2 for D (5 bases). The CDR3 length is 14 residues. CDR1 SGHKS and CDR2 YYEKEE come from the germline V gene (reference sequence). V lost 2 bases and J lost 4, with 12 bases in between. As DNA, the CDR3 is TGTGCCAGCAGCTTTTGGGGTAGCGTAGAGACCCAGTACTTC. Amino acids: CASSFWGSVETQYF.

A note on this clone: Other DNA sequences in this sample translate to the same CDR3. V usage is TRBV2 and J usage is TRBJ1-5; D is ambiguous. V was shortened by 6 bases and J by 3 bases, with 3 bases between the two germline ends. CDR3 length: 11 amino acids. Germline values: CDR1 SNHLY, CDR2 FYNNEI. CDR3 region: CASSINQPQHF. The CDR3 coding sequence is TGTGCCAGCAGCATCAATCAGCCCCAGCATTTT.

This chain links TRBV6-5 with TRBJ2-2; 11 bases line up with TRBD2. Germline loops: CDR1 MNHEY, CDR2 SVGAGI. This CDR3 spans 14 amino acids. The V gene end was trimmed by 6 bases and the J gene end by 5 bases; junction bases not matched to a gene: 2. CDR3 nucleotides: TGTGCCAGCAGGGCTAGCGGGGGGACCGGGGAGCTGTTTTTT. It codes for CASRASGGTGELFF.

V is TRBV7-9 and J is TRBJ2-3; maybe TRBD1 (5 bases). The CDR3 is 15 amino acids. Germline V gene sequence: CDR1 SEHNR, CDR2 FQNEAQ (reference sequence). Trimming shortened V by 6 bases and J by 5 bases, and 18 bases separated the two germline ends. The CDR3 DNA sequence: TGTGCCAGCAGTATACTCCAGGGCGTCCTAGATACGCAGTATTTT. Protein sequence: CASSILQGVLDTQYF. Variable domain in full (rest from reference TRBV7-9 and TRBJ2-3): DTGVSQNPRHKITKRGQNVTFRCDPISEHNRLYWYRQTLGQGPEFLTYFQNEAQLEKSRLLSDRFSAERPKGSFSTLEIQRTEQGDSAMYLCASSILQGVLDTQYFGPGTRLTVL.

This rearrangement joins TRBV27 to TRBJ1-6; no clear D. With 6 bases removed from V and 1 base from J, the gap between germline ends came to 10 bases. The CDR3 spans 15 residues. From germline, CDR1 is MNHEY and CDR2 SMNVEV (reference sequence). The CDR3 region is CASSLLASYNSPLHF. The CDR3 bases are TGTGCCAGCAGCCTTTTAGCTTCCTATAATTCACCCCTCCACTTT.

The DNA for the CDR3 is TGCGCCAGCAGCTTGGAGTCAGGTCTTGCCCCCCAGTACTTC. It specifies CASSLESGLAPQYF. The chain links TRBV5-1 to TRBJ2-5; D uncertain. This CDR3 has 14 amino acids. V gave up 0 bases and J gave up 9 bases, with 15 bases separating them. The germline V gene has CDR1 SGHRS and CDR2 YFSETQ.

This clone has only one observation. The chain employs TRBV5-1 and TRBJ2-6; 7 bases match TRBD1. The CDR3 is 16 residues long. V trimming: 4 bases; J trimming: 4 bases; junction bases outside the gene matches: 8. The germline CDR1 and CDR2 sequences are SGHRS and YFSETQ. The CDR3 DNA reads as TGCGCCAGCAGCCAGGTGACAGGGCGAGGGGCCAACGTCCTGACTTTC. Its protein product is CASSQVTGRGANVLTF. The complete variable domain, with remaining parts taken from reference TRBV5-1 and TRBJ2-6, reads KAGVTQTPRYLIKTRGQQVTLSCSPISGHRSVSWYQQTPGQGLQFLFEYFSETQRNKGNFPGRFSGRQFSNSRSEMNVSTLELGDSALYLCASSQVTGRGANVLTFGAGSRLTVL.

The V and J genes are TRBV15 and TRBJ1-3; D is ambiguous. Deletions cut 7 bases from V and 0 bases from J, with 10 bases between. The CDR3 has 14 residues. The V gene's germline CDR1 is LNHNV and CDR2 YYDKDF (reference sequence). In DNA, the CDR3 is TGTGCCACCACCTCGTTTTCCTCTGGAAACACCATATATTTT. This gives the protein CATTSFSSGNTIYF. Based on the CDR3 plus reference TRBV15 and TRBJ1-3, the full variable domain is DAMVIQNPRYQVTQFGKPVTLSCSQTLNHNVMYWYQQKSSQAPKLLFHYYDKDFNNEADTPDNFQSRRPNTSFCFLDIRSPGLGDTAMYLCATTSFSSGNTIYFGEGSWLTVV.

DNA of the CDR3: TGTGCCAGCATCCCCGGGGGTTTTGGAAACACCATATATTTT. Its translation is CASIPGGFGNTIYF. The chain recombines TRBV7-8 with TRBJ1-3; weak D call: TRBD1 (5 bases). CDR1 and CDR2 from the germline V gene are SGHVS and FQNEAQ. The ends were cut back, 7 bases at V and 3 bases at J, with 13 bases in the middle. CDR3 length: 14 residues.

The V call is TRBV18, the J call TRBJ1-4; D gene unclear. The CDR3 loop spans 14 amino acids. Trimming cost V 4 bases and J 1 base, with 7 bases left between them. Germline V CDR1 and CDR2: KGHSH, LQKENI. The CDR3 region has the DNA TGTGCCAGCTCACGCGACATAACTAATGAAAAACTGTTTTTT. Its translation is CASSRDITNEKLFF. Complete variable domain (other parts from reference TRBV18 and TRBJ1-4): NAGVMQNPRHLVRRRGQEARLRCSPMKGHSHVYWYRQLPEEGLKFMVYLQKENIIDESGMPKERFSAEFPKEGPSILRIQQVVRGDSAAYFCASSRDITNEKLFFGSGTQLSVL.

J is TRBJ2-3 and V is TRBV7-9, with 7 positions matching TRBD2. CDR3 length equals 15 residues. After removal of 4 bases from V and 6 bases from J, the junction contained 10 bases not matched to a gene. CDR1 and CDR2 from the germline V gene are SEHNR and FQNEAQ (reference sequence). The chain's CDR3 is CASSSQAGMADTQYF. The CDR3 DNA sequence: TGTGCCAGCAGCTCCCAAGCGGGAATGGCGGATACGCAGTATTTT. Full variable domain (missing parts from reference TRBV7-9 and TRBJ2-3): DTGVSQNPRHKITKRGQNVTFRCDPISEHNRLYWYRQTLGQGPEFLTYFQNEAQLEKSRLLSDRFSAERPKGSFSTLEIQRTEQGDSAMYLCASSSQAGMADTQYFGPGTRLTVL.

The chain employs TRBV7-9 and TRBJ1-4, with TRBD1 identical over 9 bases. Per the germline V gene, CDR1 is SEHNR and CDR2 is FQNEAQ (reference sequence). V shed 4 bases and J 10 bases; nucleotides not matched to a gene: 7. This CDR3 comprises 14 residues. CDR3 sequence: CASSSTETGGKLFF. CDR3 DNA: TGTGCCAGCAGCTCCACCGAGACAGGGGGAAAACTGTTTTTT.

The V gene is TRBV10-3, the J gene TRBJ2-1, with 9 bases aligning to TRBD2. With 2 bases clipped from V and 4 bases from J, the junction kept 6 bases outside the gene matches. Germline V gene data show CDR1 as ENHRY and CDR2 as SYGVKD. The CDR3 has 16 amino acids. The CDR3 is CAISERSGRNYNEQFF. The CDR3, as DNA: TGTGCCATCAGTGAGAGGAGCGGGAGGAATTACAATGAGCAGTTCTTC.

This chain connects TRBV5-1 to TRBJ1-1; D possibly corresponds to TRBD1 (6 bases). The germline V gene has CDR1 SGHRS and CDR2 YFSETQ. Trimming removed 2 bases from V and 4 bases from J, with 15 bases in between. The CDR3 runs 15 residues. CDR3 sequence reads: CASSLDPAQGTEAFF. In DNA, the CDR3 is TGCGCCAGCAGCTTAGACCCGGCACAGGGCACTGAAGCTTTCTTT.

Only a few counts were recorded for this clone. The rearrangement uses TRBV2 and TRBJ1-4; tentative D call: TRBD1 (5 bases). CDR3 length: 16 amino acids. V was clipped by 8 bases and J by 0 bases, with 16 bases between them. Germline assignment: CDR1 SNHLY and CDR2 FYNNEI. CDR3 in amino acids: CASGGGVQATNEKLFF. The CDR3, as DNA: TGTGCCAGCGGGGGAGGAGTTCAAGCAACTAATGAAAAACTGTTTTTT.

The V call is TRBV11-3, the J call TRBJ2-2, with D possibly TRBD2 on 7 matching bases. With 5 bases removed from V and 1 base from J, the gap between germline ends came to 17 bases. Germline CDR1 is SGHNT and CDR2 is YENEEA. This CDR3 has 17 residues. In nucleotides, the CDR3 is TGTGCCAGCAGCGAAGGGGGGCGGGAGAGGAACACCGGGGAGCTGTTTTTT. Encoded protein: CASSEGGRERNTGELFF.

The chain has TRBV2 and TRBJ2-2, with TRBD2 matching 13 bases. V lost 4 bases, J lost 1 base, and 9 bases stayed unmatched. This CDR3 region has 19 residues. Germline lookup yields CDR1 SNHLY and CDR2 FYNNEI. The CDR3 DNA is TGTGCCAGCAGTGTGACCGGGACTAGCGGGACTTTGAACACCGGGGAGCTGTTTTTT. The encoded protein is CASSVTGTSGTLNTGELFF.

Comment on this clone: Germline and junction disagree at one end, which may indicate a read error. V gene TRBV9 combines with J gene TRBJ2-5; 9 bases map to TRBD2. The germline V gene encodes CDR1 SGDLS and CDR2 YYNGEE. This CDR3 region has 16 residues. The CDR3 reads CASSAPTSGPQGTQYF. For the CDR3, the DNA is TGTGCCAGCAGCGCTCCGACTAGCGGTCCCCAAGGGACCCAGTACTTC.

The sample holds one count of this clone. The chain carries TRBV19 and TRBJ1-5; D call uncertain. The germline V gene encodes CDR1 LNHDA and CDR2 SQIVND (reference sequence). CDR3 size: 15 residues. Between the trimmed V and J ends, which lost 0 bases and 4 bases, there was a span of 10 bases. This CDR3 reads CASSIEGGVNQPQHF. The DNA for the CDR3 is TGTGCCAGTAGTATAGAAGGCGGAGTTAATCAGCCCCAGCATTTT.